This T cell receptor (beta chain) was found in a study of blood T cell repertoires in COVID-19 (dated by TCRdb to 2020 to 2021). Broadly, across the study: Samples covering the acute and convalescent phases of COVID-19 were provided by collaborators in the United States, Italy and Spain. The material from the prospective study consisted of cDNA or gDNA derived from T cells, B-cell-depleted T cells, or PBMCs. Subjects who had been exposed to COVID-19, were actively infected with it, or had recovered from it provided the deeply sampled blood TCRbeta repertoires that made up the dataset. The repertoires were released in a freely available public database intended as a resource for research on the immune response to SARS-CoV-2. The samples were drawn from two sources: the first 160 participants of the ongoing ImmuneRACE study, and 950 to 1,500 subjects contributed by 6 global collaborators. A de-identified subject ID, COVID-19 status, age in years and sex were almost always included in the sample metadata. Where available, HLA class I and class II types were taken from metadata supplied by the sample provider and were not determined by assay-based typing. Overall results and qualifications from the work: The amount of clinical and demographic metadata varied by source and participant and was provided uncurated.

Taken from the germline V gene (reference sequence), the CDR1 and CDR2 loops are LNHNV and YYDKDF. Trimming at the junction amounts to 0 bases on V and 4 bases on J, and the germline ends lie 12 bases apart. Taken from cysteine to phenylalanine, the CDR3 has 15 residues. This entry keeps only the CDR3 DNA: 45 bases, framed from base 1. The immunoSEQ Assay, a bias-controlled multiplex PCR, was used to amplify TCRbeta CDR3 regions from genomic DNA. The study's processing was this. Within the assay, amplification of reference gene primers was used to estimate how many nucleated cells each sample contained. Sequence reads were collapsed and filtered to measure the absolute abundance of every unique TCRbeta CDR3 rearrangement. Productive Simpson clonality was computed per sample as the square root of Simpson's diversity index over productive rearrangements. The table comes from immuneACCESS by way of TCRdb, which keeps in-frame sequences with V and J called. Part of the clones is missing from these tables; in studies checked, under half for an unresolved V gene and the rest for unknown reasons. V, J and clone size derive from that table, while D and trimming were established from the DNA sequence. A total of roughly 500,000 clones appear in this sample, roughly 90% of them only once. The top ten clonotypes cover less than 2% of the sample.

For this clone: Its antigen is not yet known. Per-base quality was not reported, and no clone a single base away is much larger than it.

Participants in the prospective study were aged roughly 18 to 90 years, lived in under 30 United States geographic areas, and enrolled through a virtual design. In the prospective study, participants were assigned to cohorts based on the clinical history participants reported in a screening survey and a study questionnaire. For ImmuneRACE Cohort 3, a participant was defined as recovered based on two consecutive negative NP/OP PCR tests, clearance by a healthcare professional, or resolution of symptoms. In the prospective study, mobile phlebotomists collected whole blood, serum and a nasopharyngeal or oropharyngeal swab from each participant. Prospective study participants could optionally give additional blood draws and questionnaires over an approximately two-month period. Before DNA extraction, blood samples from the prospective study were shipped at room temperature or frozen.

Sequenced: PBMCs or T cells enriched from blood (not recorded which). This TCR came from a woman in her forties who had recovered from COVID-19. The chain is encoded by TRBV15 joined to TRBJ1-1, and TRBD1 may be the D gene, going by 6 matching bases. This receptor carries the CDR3 CATSRDRGEGTEAFF. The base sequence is TGTGCCACCAGCAGAGACAGGGGTGAAGGCACTGAAGCTTTCTTT.